This record concerns one T cell receptor beta chain sequence. This record belongs to a study of response to subunit inactivated influenza vaccine. TCRdb processed the RT-PCR reads anew with MiXCR; each CDR3 protein has one entry. The data show around 480,000 distinct CDR3 sequences, with approximately 15% seen just once and 3% to 3.5% held by the top ten. The CDR3 sequence is 13 residues long. Germline V gene sequence: CDR1 SEHNR, CDR2 FQNEAQ (reference sequence). Deletions cut 5 bases from V and 8 bases from J, with 13 bases between. This TCR was recovered from a man aged 50-75 years who received an inactivated influenza vaccine. The sequences come from CD4+ T cells sorted from PBMCs, collected less than 30 months after vaccination. This rearrangement joins TRBV7-9 to TRBJ2-1; possibly TRBD2 for D (6 bases). CDR3 residues: CASSPSWGDEQFF. CDR3 nucleotides: TGTGCCAGCAGCCCATCATGGGGGGATGAGCAGTTCTTC.